Sequencing of this T cell receptor (beta chain) was carried out in a study of shared clonotypes between healthy human individuals. Investigators spread the genomic DNA of each subset evenly over several immunoSEQ plates. An approximately 210 ng quantity of DNA, about 30,000 T cell genomes, went into the sorted-subset replicate PCRs. Clones were read by immunoSEQ multiplex PCR, and TCRdb kept only the in-frame ones, dropping some. Of some 1.5 million clones listed, 98% are singletons. Worth noting for this clone: Antigen unknown.

The CDR3 has 15 residues. The trim removed 1 base at V and 5 bases at J, leaving 6 bases unmatched. Germline CDR1 LGHNA, CDR2 YNFKEQ. General study results and limits: The study generally estimated greater richness for naive than memory subsets.

The rearrangement links TRBV4-2 to TRBJ2-5, with TRBD1 matching over 8 bases. Sequenced input: naive CD4+ T cells sorted from blood. The subset here: CD45RA+ positively selected. This sequence was found in a man younger than 40 in good health. The CDR3 DNA reads TGTGCCAGCAGCCAAGGCGGACAGGGTAAGGAGACCCAGTACTTC. Protein product: CASSQGGQGKETQYF.